This is a list of T cell receptor beta chains from one sample in a study of TIL therapy for anti-PD-1-resistant metastatic lung cancer. Method: immunoSEQ multiplex PCR; TCRdb's copy keeps in-frame clones and lacks some. The sample holds 54,000 or so clones; about nine tenths are singletons and the top ten take 2% to 3%. The sample consisted of blood, taken at baseline. These receptors all stem from a person aged 25-85 years with non-small cell lung cancer. Each CDR3 is given without its conserved first and last residue. Clone size, where shown, is once, few, many, or a class for clones that have expanded.

>TRBV4-1|-|11
ASSLSPDQPQH
>TRBV28|-|13
ASSLLTGKDYGYT
>TRBV7-9|-|17
ASTKLGLAEGLAYNEQF
>TRBV29-1|-|11
SVGDRATREQF
>TRBV27|-|12
ASSSNQGPDTQY
>TRBV9|-|13
ASSAQGNSNQPQH
>TRBV4-1|-|13
ASSQDVGGPYGYT
>TRBV6-6|-|10
ASTRTVYGYT
>TRBV20-1|-|11
SASVPTNYGYT
>TRBV2|-|12
ASSWDSFPSEQY
>TRBV3-1/TRBV3-2|-|13
ASSQKQGGNSPLH
>TRBV6-6|few|13
ASSYTTSSYNEQF
>TRBV10-3|-|13
AIRGNSGRSYEQY
>TRBV5-1|-|12
ASSLAGGSDEQY
>TRBV6-1|-|17
ASSESLVVGTVNVQPQH
>TRBV12-3/TRBV12-4|-|10
ASSSLNEKLF
>TRBV30|-|14
AWSGGSGFGNQPQH
>TRBV3-1/TRBV3-2|-|13
ASSQELDRVAEAF
>TRBV19|-|13
ASSTGTGVNSPLH
>TRBV28|-|13
ASSLQGAPKNIQY
>TRBV2|few|12
ASSTRDYNQPQH
>TRBV27|-|16
ASSSGLAGVGGTDTQY
>TRBV5-1|-|11
ASSSTGGNTIY
>TRBV7-8|-|13
ASSLRGRPLDTQY
>TRBV4-1|few|11
ASSHQGDEKLF
>TRBV6-5|once|10
ASGELRQPQH
>TRBV3-1/TRBV3-2|-|10
ASSRVNNGYT
>TRBV7-2|-|13
ASSPWTGMNYGYT
>TRBV18|-|13
ASSPGQGSQEPQH
>TRBV4-1|-|15
ASSHEPRTGFSYEQY
>TRBV3-1/TRBV3-2|-|12
ASSQTSGKNEQY
>TRBV28|-|14
ASSLLNRGRFEKLF
>TRBV15|-|13
ATSSRTGSSEKLF
>TRBV7-7|-|14
ASSLGTSGRKETQY
>TRBV6-5|once|10
ASRTVSGEQY
>TRBV29-1|-|13
SVEKGGLNTGELF
>TRBV6-5|-|11
ASRLVSTDTQY
>TRBV2|-|11
ASSEADSTEAF
>TRBV6-6|-|14
ASSYSHAGGTNEQY
>TRBV5-6|-|8
ASTPSEQY
>TRBV3-1/TRBV3-2|-|11
ASSQGISEEQY
>TRBV11-2|-|12
ASTLYGGTTEAF
>TRBV3-1/TRBV3-2|-|14
ASSQPWGANNSPLH
>TRBV4-1|-|14
ASSQDLLASTDTQY
>TRBV10-3|-|12
AISRQGQDYEQY
>TRBV5-4|-|10
ASSSNGDTQY
>TRBV7-3|-|11
ASSLGQGYGYT
>TRBV5-8|-|14
ASTTGLAGGSYEQY
>TRBV4-2|once|14
ASSPTAGQSPQEQF
>TRBV2|-|15
ASSDPLTWTAIDTQY
>TRBV5-6|-|12
ASSLVGMNTEAF
>TRBV7-2|few|11
ASSLGEKYEQY
>TRBV19|-|12
ASSRQGANTEAF